Given below is one T cell receptor beta chain in context. Its antigen is currently not known. No base quality information exists; no much larger clone differs at one position. This entry belongs to a study of shared clonotypes between healthy human individuals (dated by TCRdb to 2018 to 2020). Study-level background: The cohort included a few men and a couple of women between 18 and 49 years of age. To increase sequencing depth and limit assay-specific biases, different laboratories used diverse techniques to prepare libraries and sequence TCR repertoires. For each donor, CD4 naive and CD4 memory were each run on three plates, CD8 naive on two plates, and CD8 memory on one plate. To estimate repertoire size and how much clonotypes are shared between individuals, the study performed deep sequencing of blood TCR repertoires from roughly five healthy adults. Each donor's leukapheresis produced roughly between roughly 0.85 and 10 billion PBMCs. The investigation overall reported the following: Sharing across several donors was observed for 5% to 6.5% of naive CD4, less than 4% of naive CD8, 2% to 2.5% of memory CD4, and around 0.4% of memory CD8 clonotypes. Only blood was sampled, and tissue TCR repertoires likely differ from those in blood. Clonotypes shared by all four sorted-subset donors showed higher generation probabilities than non-shared clonotypes. Pairwise subsampling indicated that sequencing depth was expected to affect the degree of clonotype sharing among donors. Because the study included only a small number of donors, the genetic and exposure-history diversity represented was limited. Even with the large sequencing depth, rarefaction of the sorted-subset datasets indicated that sequencing was incomplete. Naive subsets generally had larger estimated clonotype richness than memory subsets did.

Using the deep immunoSEQ assay, multiplex PCR amplified TCR CDR3 regions from genomic DNA. For each cell subset, the extracted genomic DNA was distributed evenly across all wells of several immunoSEQ 96-well plates, and each plate served as one replicate. For sorted subsets, approximately 190 ng genomic DNA, equal to 25,000 to 35,000 T cell genomes, was loaded into each replicate PCR. Purified libraries were measured with a Qubit 3.0 fluorometer, size-checked on a Bioanalyzer 2100, and measured again with the KAPA Library Quantification kit. Every immunoSEQ 96-well plate was sequenced on a separate single-read 150-cycle Illumina NextSeq 550 flow cell. In the authors' own workflow: Because the immunoSEQ output held only junctional sequences and lacked quality scores, the filtering could not match the filtering applied to full-length reads. To assign V/J genes and CDR3, sequences were annotated against IMGT germline references using PyIR, a Python wrapper for IgBLAST v1.9. Any read was removed if the V/J assignment was weak (E-value above 1e-6), the CDR3 was missing, or the read contained stop codons, out-of-frame junctions, or ambiguous translated residues. V3J clonotypes were defined by identical inferred V gene, J gene, and CDR3 amino acid sequence. Percentage overlap between repertoires was calculated by dividing the number of shared unique clonotypes by the size of the smaller repertoire. Three approaches were used to assess repertoire richness: RTK rarefaction, the Chao1 estimator, and Recon v2.1 estimates of unobserved clonotypes. Generation probabilities were computed with OLGA for all TCRbeta clonotypes obtained by the gDNA method from four donors. TCRdb took this table from immuneACCESS and kept in-frame rearrangements with V and J called. Such tables lack part of the clones; where checked against another copy, unresolved V genes explain under half of the gap, and the rest is unexplained. V and J calls and clone size follow that table, whereas D and trimming were derived from the DNA. This sample gives roughly 720,000 clones in total; roughly 88% of them show up just once. Of the sample, 34% is held by the ten largest clones.

The donors were healthy, HIV-negative adults with no recently reported acute infections or vaccinations. Every donor was a Caucasian adult living in Nashville, Tennessee, USA. CD8 memory samples combined magnetically selected CD45RO+ cells with CCR7-negative CD45RA+ effector memory (TemRA) cells. After blood collection by leukapheresis, PBMCs were isolated using Ficoll-Histopaque density gradient centrifugation and then cryopreserved in the vapor phase of liquid nitrogen. Purity and quantity of every magnetically sorted T cell population were checked by analytical flow cytometry. Genomic DNA was isolated from every sorted fraction and measured by UV absorbance on a Nanodrop 2000c. V drops 1 base and J drops 0 bases, leaving 15 bases in between. CDR1 SGHAT and CDR2 FQNNGV were looked up in the germline V gene. Including the terminal cysteine and phenylalanine, the CDR3 comprises 18 residues. The DNA shown is the 54-base CDR3, in frame from base 1.

Sequences were obtained from memory CD8+ T cells from PBMCs. The sample's cell subset or site label, in plain terms: CD45RO+ cells pooled with CCR7-negative TemRA cells. The chain was built from TRBV11-2 and TRBJ1-4; TRBD1 is perhaps the D gene, given 5 matching bases. The clonotype was recovered from a man between 18 and 35 years old in good health. Some clones in this sample may be carry-over from other donors' samples. The DNA sequence is given as TGTGCCAGCAGCTTAGCCCCCAACAGGTTTGCAACTAATGAAAAACTGTTTTTT. This encodes CASSLAPNRFATNEKLFF.